Each of the 28 T cell receptor beta chains below was sequenced from the same sample in a study of metastatic and nonmetastatic thyroid tumors. TCRdb reanalyzed the PCR reads via MiXCR. In the table there are 9,500 to 12,000 clones, roughly 27% of which are singletons. Until they underwent thyroid surgery, no patient had received any treatment. Sequences were obtained from adjacent normal tissue. The receptors were sampled from a male donor with papillary thyroid cancer or a benign thyroid nodule (not recorded which). Some clones in this sample may be carry-over from other donors' samples.

This chain connects TRBV12-3 or TRBV12-4 to TRBJ2-2; TRBD2 matches 11 bases. The CDR3 length is 17 residues. Trimming removed 1 base from V and 10 bases from J; junction bases left unmatched: 11. The DNA for the CDR3 is TGTGCCAGCAGTTTAGTTTTCGGTAGCGGGAGGGCGGAGGAGCTGTTTTTT. This codes for CASSLVFGSGRAEELFF.

Judged by abundance, this clone is medium-sized. The J gene is TRBJ1-1, the V gene TRBV24-1; D is possibly TRBD1 (5 bases). The CDR3 contains 13 residues. The V gene lost 4 bases and the J gene lost 11 bases, with 16 bases spanning the gap. CDR1 KGHDR and CDR2 SFDVKD come from the germline V gene. CDR3 bases: TGTGCCACCAGTGAACCAGGGTTTTCACAGGCTTTCTTT. It translates to CATSEPGFSQAFF.

This clone occurred a few times. Compared with germline, one end of the junction differs, possibly owing to a read error. V is TRBV30 and J is TRBJ2-1; D might be TRBD2 (7 bases). This CDR3 is built from 13 residues. Germline assignment: CDR1 GTSNPN and CDR2 SVGIG (reference sequence). The CDR3 here is CAWIVRGANERFF. CDR3 nucleotides: TGTGCCTGGATTGTACGGGGGGCCAATGAGCGGTTCTTC.

V gene TRBV9 combines with J gene TRBJ1-5; the match to TRBD1 covers 7 bases. Germline V gene sequence: CDR1 SGDLS, CDR2 YYNGEE. The trim removed 3 bases at V and 4 bases at J, leaving 7 bases unmatched. CDR3 length: 15 residues. CDR3 in amino acids: CASSATTGWNQPQHF. The CDR3 DNA sequence: TGTGCCAGCAGCGCAACGACAGGGTGGAATCAGCCCCAGCATTTT.

This rearrangement joins TRBV20-1 to TRBJ1-2; TRBD1 might be the D (5 bases). Trimming shortened V by 3 bases and J by 1 base, and 6 bases separated the two germline ends. Germline values: CDR1 DFQATT, CDR2 SNEGSKA (reference sequence). The CDR3 totals 12 residues. The CDR3 bases are TGCAGTGCTAGGGGGGGTAACTATGGCTACACCTTC. As protein: CSARGGNYGYTF.

The rearrangement links TRBV4-1 to TRBJ2-3; D uncertain. V was clipped by 1 base and J by 2 bases, with 4 bases between them. This CDR3 spans 13 amino acids. Germline loops: CDR1 MGHRA, CDR2 YSYEKL. CDR3 sequence reads: CASSQADTDTQYF. For the CDR3, the DNA is TGCGCCAGCAGCCAAGCAGACACAGATACGCAGTATTTT.

The V call is TRBV7-3, the J call TRBJ2-1; a weak D match, TRBD2 (6 bases). The CDR3 contains 15 residues. The V and J ends lost 0 bases and 6 bases respectively, with 12 bases between them. Germline V gives CDR1 SGHTA, CDR2 FQGTGA. CDR3 nucleotides: TGTGCCAGCAGCTTAACGATTGGAGCGGGCAATGAGCAGTTCTTC. It yields the protein CASSLTIGAGNEQFF.

The gene calls are TRBV28 and TRBJ2-7; D unclear. Germline V lookup: CDR1 MDHEN, CDR2 SYDVKM. This CDR3 has 16 residues. V was shortened by 4 bases and J by 0 bases, with 16 bases between the two germline ends. CDR3 nucleotide sequence: TGTGCCAGCAGTTCAGAGGCGGACCCACACTCCTACGAGCAGTACTTC. As protein: CASSSEADPHSYEQYF.

The rearrangement links TRBV11-2 to TRBJ2-1; the D call may be TRBD1 or TRBD2 (5 bases each). The CDR3 is 14 residues long. Trimming took off 10 bases at V and 8 bases at J, with 21 bases between the two ends. Germline CDR1 SGHAT, CDR2 FQNNGV. CDR3 nucleotides: TGTGCCACCGGGGCCAAAGACGACTTGGATGAGCAGTTCTTC. This encodes CATGAKDDLDEQFF.

The chain employs TRBV6-1 and TRBJ1-1; D remains unclear. Trimming left V 5 bases short and J 3 bases short, with 10 bases between. From germline, CDR1 is MNHNS and CDR2 SASEGT. The length of the CDR3 is 13 residues. The CDR3 DNA follows: TGTGCCAGCAGTAAGACGGTGTACACTGAAGCTTTCTTT. It translates to CASSKTVYTEAFF.

Comment on this clone: A much more abundant neighbour one base away suggests this may be a read error. CDR3 bases: TGCGCCAGCAGCTTGGTCAGACAGCCTAACTATGGCTACACCTTC. This translates into CASSLVRQPNYGYTF. The V call is TRBV5-1, the J call TRBJ1-2, with D maybe TRBD1 (5 bases). Looked up from germline, CDR1 is SGHRS and CDR2 is YFSETQ. The V end was cut by 0 bases, the J end by 0 bases, with 9 bases between. The CDR3 is 15 residues long.

This clone has just a few counts. The CDR3: CASTETENTEAFF. For the CDR3, the DNA is TGTGCCAGCACAGAGACGGAGAACACTGAAGCTTTCTTT. The genes are TRBV6-1 and TRBJ1-1; D remains ambiguous. The length of the CDR3 is 13 residues. Germline assignment: CDR1 MNHNS and CDR2 SASEGT. The germline V and J ends were trimmed by 7 bases and 1 base, with 10 bases remaining between them.

In its sample, this clone ranks as medium-sized. V usage is TRBV28 and J usage is TRBJ2-3; D gene unclear. This CDR3 comprises 15 residues. Germline CDR1 reads MDHEN; CDR2 reads SYDVKM. V lost 4 bases and J lost 2, with 13 bases in between. CDR3 DNA: TGTGCCAGCAGTTCCCCGACGGGCCCCACAGATACGCAGTATTTT. Protein sequence: CASSSPTGPTDTQYF.

In its sample, this clone was seen a few times. The chain has TRBV7-8 and TRBJ2-5; D is possibly TRBD2 (6 bases). Deletions cut 1 base from V and 4 bases from J, with 16 bases between. Looked up from germline, CDR1 is SGHVS and CDR2 is FQNEAQ. CDR3 length: 16 residues. The CDR3 nucleotides read TGTGCCAGCAGCTTAGGTTGGGACGAGCGGGCAGAGACCCAGTACTTC. Translation: CASSLGWDERAETQYF.

The chain is built from TRBV28 and TRBJ1-4; D not resolved. The CDR3 is made up of 14 amino acids. CDR1 is MDHEN and CDR2 is SYDVKM in the germline V gene. Trimming left V 6 bases short and J 8 bases short, with 16 bases between. The CDR3 DNA sequence: TGTGCCAGCAGCCCAATCCCGGCTGGAGAAAAACTGTTTTTT. Encoded protein: CASSPIPAGEKLFF.

The CDR3 DNA reads as TGTGCCAGCAGCTTGCAAGCGTTCGGACCCTACGAGCAGTACTTC. This translates into CASSLQAFGPYEQYF. The rearrangement uses TRBV7-6 and TRBJ2-7, with D uncertain. This CDR3 has 15 residues. V lost 3 bases and J lost 2, with 14 bases in between. Germline CDR1 is SGHVS and CDR2 is FNYEAQ.

This clone has a handful of counts. The rearrangement links TRBV28 to TRBJ2-7; 8 nucleotides line up with TRBD1. V was clipped by 8 bases and J by 7 bases; unmatched bases: 13. The V gene's germline CDR1 is MDHEN and CDR2 SYDVKM. This CDR3 has 14 residues. The CDR3 protein is CASRSISRGREQYF. Here the CDR3 DNA reads TGTGCCAGCCGATCAATCTCCAGGGGGCGAGAGCAGTACTTC.

The V gene is TRBV30, the J gene TRBJ1-5; TRBD1 might be the D (5 bases). The CDR3 spans 13 residues. Per germline, CDR1 GTSNPN and CDR2 SVGIG (reference sequence). V lost 2 bases, J lost 6 bases, and 11 bases lay in between. The CDR3 bases are TGTGCCTGGAGTTCGGGGGGAGGTCAGCCCCAGCATTTT. As protein: CAWSSGGGQPQHF.

The genes are TRBV5-1 and TRBJ2-7, with 8 positions matching TRBD1. This CDR3 contains 14 residues. Germline CDR1 and CDR2: SGHRS and YFSETQ. The J segment lost 1 base and the V segment lost 3 bases, leaving 3 bases of the junction unmatched. Here the CDR3 DNA reads TGCGCCAGCAGCTGGCGGGACAGGTCCTACGAGCAGTACTTC. Amino acids: CASSWRDRSYEQYF.

A few counts support this clone. This sequence joins TRBV24-1 and TRBJ2-3, with D uncertain. Germline V gene data show CDR1 as KGHDR and CDR2 as SFDVKD. The CDR3 spans 14 residues. Deletions cut 5 bases from V and 0 bases from J, with 8 bases between. DNA for the CDR3: TGTGCCACCAGTGTCGATACTAGCACAGATACGCAGTATTTT. As protein: CATSVDTSTDTQYF.

This clone has just one count. V is TRBV20-1 and J is TRBJ2-1, with 16 bases that match TRBD2. The V segment lost 4 bases and the J segment 12 bases; nucleotides outside the gene matches: 9. In germline, CDR1 is DFQATT, CDR2 SNEGSKA (reference sequence). This CDR3 spans 15 amino acids. This chain's CDR3 is CSAISGLAGGPRQFF. The CDR3 coding sequence is TGCAGTGCTATATCGGGACTAGCGGGAGGGCCTCGGCAGTTCTTC.

The chain carries TRBV20-1 and TRBJ1-6, with D possibly TRBD1 on 5 matching bases. Germline values: CDR1 DFQATT, CDR2 SNEGSKA (reference sequence). Trimming cost V 1 base and J 6 bases, with 16 bases left between them. The CDR3 has 16 amino acids. The CDR3 reads CSARGGRGKVNSPLHF. CDR3 DNA sequence: TGCAGTGCTAGAGGCGGGAGGGGCAAAGTTAATTCACCCCTCCACTTT.

The J gene is TRBJ2-6, the V gene TRBV2; tentatively, D is TRBD1 (6 bases). V was trimmed by 6 bases and J by 0 bases, leaving 15 bases between them. Germline values: CDR1 SNHLY, CDR2 FYNNEI. The CDR3 is 17 residues long. This chain's CDR3 is CASRRQVPSSGANVLTF. The CDR3 DNA sequence: TGTGCCAGCAGACGACAGGTCCCCTCCTCTGGGGCCAACGTCCTGACTTTC.

This clone ranks as medium-sized. The CDR3 DNA reads as TGTGCCAGCAGCTTCTTTCTAGACAGTGATGAAAAACTGTTTTTT. Amino acid sequence: CASSFFLDSDEKLFF. V is TRBV11-2 and J is TRBJ1-4; TRBD1 might be the D (5 bases). Germline CDR1 and CDR2: SGHAT and FQNNGV. The length of the CDR3 is 15 residues. V was trimmed by 3 bases and J by 6 bases, leaving 14 bases between them. The full variable domain, completed using reference TRBV11-2 and TRBJ1-4, is EAGVAQSPRYKIIEKRQSVAFWCNPISGHATLYWYQQILGQGPKLLIQFQNNGVVDDSQLPKDRFSAERLKGVDSTLKIQPAKLEDSAVYLCASSFFLDSDEKLFFGSGTQLSVL.

This clone occurred a few times. This chain uses TRBV6-2 or TRBV6-3 with TRBJ2-1; unclear D gene. The V gene's germline CDR1 is MNHEY and CDR2 SVGEGT. With 1 base removed from V and 0 bases from J, the gap between germline ends came to 7 bases. CDR3 length: 15 amino acids. DNA for the CDR3: TGTGCCAGCAGTTACTTACGGAGCTCCTACAATGAGCAGTTCTTC. It encodes CASSYLRSSYNEQFF.

The chain joins TRBV14 to TRBJ1-1; D unclear. The CDR3 length is 14 residues. Trimming took off 4 bases at V and 4 bases at J, with 13 bases between the two ends. Germline V gene lookup returns CDR1 SGHDN and CDR2 FVKESK. The CDR3 reads CASSLAGGGTEAFF. CDR3 nucleotides: TGTGCCAGCAGCCTAGCGGGAGGCGGCACTGAAGCTTTCTTT.

There are many counts of this clone. The chain links TRBV3-1 to TRBJ1-2; D is undetermined. V was trimmed by 6 bases and J by 5 bases, leaving 16 bases between them. Germline CDR1 reads LGHDT; CDR2 reads YNNKEL (reference sequence). The CDR3 has 14 residues. CDR3 nucleotides: TGTGCCAGCAGAGAAGAGACCGGGAGTTATGGCTACACCTTC. Its protein is CASREETGSYGYTF.

The V gene is TRBV10-2, the J gene TRBJ1-1; 7 bases align to TRBD1. The CDR3 consists of 14 residues. Trimming at V came to 8 bases and at J to 8 bases, leaving 14 bases not matched to a gene. Germline loops: CDR1 WSHSY, CDR2 SAAADI. The CDR3 region has the DNA TGCGCCAGCTCTTGGACAGGAACGAAGGGGGAAGCTTTCTTT. Protein product: CASSWTGTKGEAFF.